This paragraph reports one T cell receptor (beta chain). Its antigen is unknown. This CDR3 spans 11 amino acids. Trimming cost V 3 bases and J 7 bases, with 7 bases left between them. CDR1 is MNHNY, CDR2 SVGAGI, per germline (reference sequence). This record comes from a study of naive and memory T cell subsets. Study results and limitations: Clonotypes here are unpaired alpha or beta chain sequences.

From the second PCR step, alpha and beta chains were amplified apart. An equimolar mix of two oligonucleotides served as the beta constant-region primer for TRBC1 and TRBC2. Four rounds of PCR amplified the ligated cDNA using nested alpha and beta constant-region primers plus SP2. TCRdb independently ran MiXCR on the UMI-ligation and nested PCR reads; one entry per CDR3 protein. The sample includes tens of thousands of distinct CDR3 sequences, around 9% of them seen just once. Sequencing input: central memory CD8+ T cells from blood. The origin of this receptor is a human donor in good health. This chain links TRBV6-6 with TRBJ2-7, with D perhaps TRBD2 (5 bases). The CDR3 spells CASSYSGEQYF. CDR3 bases: TGTGCCAGCAGTTATTCGGGAGAGCAGTACTTC.